What follows are 31 T cell receptor beta chains derived from one specimen sequenced in a study of cytomegalovirus exposure and HLA in healthy donors. Data came from immunoSEQ multiplex PCR; TCRdb stores just in-frame clones and leaves some out. This sample has about 120,000 clones, with less than 90% found just once. Source material: PBMCs. These receptors were taken from a man aged 18-30 years in good health and CMV-seropositive.

The chain employs TRBV7-9 and TRBJ1-1; TRBD1 is a possible D gene (5 bases). Trimming removed 11 bases at V and 3 bases at J, with 13 bases between. This CDR3 has 12 residues. CDR1 SEHNR and CDR2 FQNEAQ come from the germline V gene (reference sequence). CDR3 bases: TGTGCCGGCGAGCTAGGGGACACTGAAGCTTTCTTT. It translates to CAGELGDTEAFF.

The chain links TRBV10-3 to TRBJ1-3; 9 bases are shared with TRBD1. Per germline, CDR1 ENHRY and CDR2 SYGVKD. The CDR3 totals 14 residues. Losses at the gene ends were 6 bases for V and 1 base for J; bases not matched to a gene: 1. CDR3 region: CAIRGTGSGNTIYF. CDR3 sequence (DNA): TGTGCCATCAGGGGGACAGGGTCTGGAAACACCATATATTTT.

This sequence joins TRBV7-8 and TRBJ2-7; D is undetermined. Trimming shortened V by 3 bases and J by 4 bases, and 13 bases separated the two germline ends. CDR1 is SGHVS and CDR2 is FQNEAQ in the germline V gene. The CDR3 has 14 residues. CDR3 in DNA: TGTGCCAGCAGCTTCCAATACAACGATTACGAGCAGTACTTC. Its translation: CASSFQYNDYEQYF.

The V gene is TRBV5-4, the J gene TRBJ2-7; 9 bases fit TRBD1. The CDR3 covers 14 residues. Per the germline V gene, CDR1 is SGHNT and CDR2 is YYREEE (reference sequence). Trimming removed 5 bases from V and 5 bases from J; junction bases left unmatched: 8. CDR3: CASRVDRGLNEQYF. CDR3 coding DNA: TGTGCCAGCAGAGTGGACAGGGGACTTAACGAGCAGTACTTC.

The rearrangement uses TRBV29-1 and TRBJ2-7, with D possibly TRBD1 on 6 matching bases. V lost 4 bases, J lost 6 bases, and 13 bases lay in between. Germline V lookup: CDR1 SQVTM, CDR2 ANQGSEA. This CDR3 has 12 residues. CDR3: CSVVTGTSEQYF. The CDR3 DNA follows: TGCAGCGTTGTCACAGGGACCTCCGAGCAGTACTTC.

This clone occurred once. The rearrangement uses TRBV5-1 and TRBJ2-1; TRBD2 aligns across 9 bases. Unmatched junction bases numbered 13, after V lost 2 bases and J lost 7 bases. This CDR3 comprises 17 residues. Germline V gene data show CDR1 as SGHRS and CDR2 as YFSETQ. CDR3 nucleotide sequence: TGCGCCAGCAGCTTTCAGGCGGGGGGGCTGAGTTTTAATGAGCAGTTCTTC. The encoded protein is CASSFQAGGLSFNEQFF. The full variable domain, its missing parts supplied by reference TRBV5-1 and TRBJ2-1, is KAGVTQTPRYLIKTRGQQVTLSCSPISGHRSVSWYQQTPGQGLQFLFEYFSETQRNKGNFPGRFSGRQFSNSRSEMNVSTLELGDSALYLCASSFQAGGLSFNEQFFGPGTRLTVL.

This chain connects TRBV30 to TRBJ1-5, with D perhaps TRBD1 (5 bases). The CDR3 extends over 14 amino acids. Germline V gives CDR1 GTSNPN, CDR2 SVGIG (reference sequence). Trimming shortened V by 2 bases and J by 6 bases, and 14 bases separated the two germline ends. The CDR3 sequence: CAWSLGGEGQPQHF. Written as DNA, the CDR3 is TGTGCCTGGAGTCTGGGGGGAGAAGGTCAGCCCCAGCATTTT.

This clone was counted a single time. The chain has TRBV6-5 and TRBJ2-5, with 7 nucleotides matching TRBD1. Germline V gene data show CDR1 as MNHEY and CDR2 as SVGAGI. CDR3 length: 16 residues. Germline trimming cut 2 bases from V and 5 bases from J; bases unmatched to any gene: 11. CDR3 loop: CASSYGTVGGSETQYF. CDR3 bases: TGTGCCAGCAGTTACGGGACAGTTGGGGGTAGCGAGACCCAGTACTTC.

The chain is built from TRBV6-4 and TRBJ2-2; D remains ambiguous. V shed 0 bases and J shed 5 bases, with 7 bases lying between them. Germline CDR1 is MRHNA and CDR2 is SNTAGT. The CDR3 runs to 14 residues. CDR3 DNA: TGTGCCAGCAGTGACTCAGCAGCGACCGGGGAGCTGTTTTTT. This gives the protein CASSDSAATGELFF.

The rearrangement uses TRBV28 and TRBJ2-7; 9 positions agree with TRBD1. Germline trimming cut 4 bases from V and 9 bases from J; bases unmatched to any gene: 10. Germline CDR1 MDHEN, CDR2 SYDVKM. The CDR3 contains 14 residues. CDR3 nucleotide sequence: TGTGCCAGCAGTTCCGGGACAGGGAGTAATGTGCAGTACTTC. This encodes CASSSGTGSNVQYF.

The chain combines TRBV7-6 with TRBJ1-6; D remains unclear. V gave up 5 bases and J gave up 11 bases, with 16 bases separating them. This CDR3 has 14 amino acids. Germline values: CDR1 SGHVS, CDR2 FNYEAQ. This CDR3 reads CASSPGIDVTPLHF. Written as DNA, the CDR3 is TGTGCCAGCAGCCCAGGTATCGATGTGACACCCCTCCACTTT.

The DNA for the CDR3 is TGTGCCAGCAGCTTAGGTGCAGGTGAAGCTTTCTTT. Translated: CASSLGAGEAFF. The rearrangement joins TRBV7-6 to TRBJ1-1; D is uncertain. V was cut by 1 base and J by 7 bases, with 7 bases left in between. CDR1 is SGHVS, CDR2 FNYEAQ, per germline. The CDR3 is 12 amino acids. Full variable domain (rest looked up from reference TRBV7-6 and TRBJ1-1): GAGVSQSPRYKVTKRGQDVALRCDPISGHVSLYWYRQALGQGPEFLTYFNYEAQQDKSGLPNDRFSAERPEGSISTLTIQRTEQRDSAMYRCASSLGAGEAFFGQGTRLTVV.

The chain uses TRBV7-9 and TRBJ2-7; D remains unclear. V was pared by 5 bases and J by 1 base, with 9 bases between. CDR1 and CDR2 from the germline V gene are SEHNR and FQNEAQ (reference sequence). This CDR3 has 13 amino acids. The CDR3 nucleotides are TGTGCCAGCAGCCCCCCAGGTTCCTACGAGCAGTACTTC. Its protein product is CASSPPGSYEQYF.

The chain combines TRBV18 with TRBJ1-2, with 7 positions matching TRBD1. Germline CDR1 KGHSH, CDR2 LQKENI. Trimming cost V 4 bases and J 7 bases; bases outside gene matches: 15. This CDR3 has 16 amino acids. CDR3 nucleotide sequence: TGTGCCAGCTCACGGGTTACGACAGGGAGCAACGTTGGCTACACCTTC. This codes for CASSRVTTGSNVGYTF. Combining the CDR3 with reference TRBV18 and TRBJ1-2 gives the whole variable domain NAGVMQNPRHLVRRRGQEARLRCSPMKGHSHVYWYRQLPEEGLKFMVYLQKENIIDESGMPKERFSAEFPKEGPSILRIQQVVRGDSAAYFCASSRVTTGSNVGYTFGSGTRLTVV.

This rearrangement joins TRBV29-1 to TRBJ1-2; 8 nucleotides line up with TRBD1. From germline, CDR1 is SQVTM and CDR2 ANQGSEA. With 3 bases clipped from V and 1 base from J, the junction kept 7 bases outside the gene matches. CDR3 size: 15 residues. The CDR3 loop is CSVERQGAINYGYTF. For the CDR3, the DNA is TGCAGCGTTGAGCGGCAGGGGGCGATTAACTATGGCTACACCTTC.

The chain recombines TRBV7-9 with TRBJ2-3; 8 bases are shared with TRBD1. V lost 4 bases, J lost 2 bases, and 11 bases stayed unmatched. Germline V lookup: CDR1 SEHNR, CDR2 FQNEAQ (reference sequence). The CDR3 loop spans 17 amino acids. CDR3 amino acids: CASSSGTGLPTTDTQYF. CDR3 sequence (DNA): TGTGCCAGCAGCTCCGGGACAGGCCTCCCCACCACAGATACGCAGTATTTT.

The chain is built from TRBV2 and TRBJ1-1, with a tentative D call TRBD1 (5 bases). CDR1 is SNHLY and CDR2 is FYNNEI in the germline V gene. Trimming shortened V by 6 bases and J by 7 bases, and 21 bases separated the two germline ends. This CDR3 comprises 15 residues. The CDR3 DNA follows: TGTGCCAGCAGGGGAGGGGTCGCGCGTCACGGTGAAGCTTTCTTT. It specifies CASRGGVARHGEAFF.

The CDR3 loop reads CASSISPRLAGNEQFF. The CDR3 DNA follows: TGTGCCAGTAGTATTTCCCCCAGACTAGCGGGGAATGAGCAGTTCTTC. The V call is TRBV19, the J call TRBJ2-1; TRBD2 matches 11 bases. J gave up 7 bases and V 3 bases, and 8 bases lay outside the gene matches. Germline V gene lookup returns CDR1 LNHDA and CDR2 SQIVND (reference sequence). The length of the CDR3 is 16 residues.

The chain joins TRBV6-5 to TRBJ2-2; TRBD1 aligns across 7 bases. Germline V gene lookup returns CDR1 MNHEY and CDR2 SVGAGI. The CDR3 has 14 residues. With 4 bases clipped from V and 3 bases from J, the junction kept 2 bases outside the gene matches. Written as DNA, the CDR3 is TGTGCCAGCAGTTTAGGGACAGACACCGGGGAGCTGTTTTTT. Protein: CASSLGTDTGELFF.

V gene TRBV27 combines with J gene TRBJ2-7; tentatively, D is TRBD2 (5 bases). The CDR3 length is 9 residues. The germline V gene has CDR1 MNHEY and CDR2 SMNVEV (reference sequence). The CDR3 DNA reads TGTGTCTTGCCGGGAGAGCAGTACTTC. Amino acid sequence: CVLPGEQYF.

The rearrangement joins TRBV5-1 to TRBJ2-3; 10 positions match TRBD2. This CDR3 is built from 16 residues. Germline-derived CDR1 and CDR2 are SGHRS and YFSETQ. Unmatched junction bases numbered 6, after V lost 4 bases and J lost 1 base. The CDR3 DNA reads as TGCGCCAGCAGCGCGCCAACTAGCGGGGGCACAGATACGCAGTATTTT. Amino acids: CASSAPTSGGTDTQYF. The full variable domain, with the rest looked up from reference TRBV5-1 and TRBJ2-3, is KAGVTQTPRYLIKTRGQQVTLSCSPISGHRSVSWYQQTPGQGLQFLFEYFSETQRNKGNFPGRFSGRQFSNSRSEMNVSTLELGDSALYLCASSAPTSGGTDTQYFGPGTRLTVL.

The J gene is TRBJ2-3, the V gene TRBV7-2; tentatively, D is TRBD2 (7 bases). This CDR3 has 15 amino acids. V was pared by 3 bases and J by 4 bases, with 14 bases between. Germline V lookup: CDR1 SGHTA, CDR2 FQGNSA. The CDR3 DNA is TGTGCCAGCAGCTTCGCTAGGGGGGGCGCAGATACGCAGTATTTT. Residues: CASSFARGGADTQYF. The full variable domain, completed using reference TRBV7-2 and TRBJ2-3, is GAGVSQSPSNKVTEKGKDVELRCDPISGHTALYWYRQSLGQGLEFLIYFQGNSAPDKSGLPSDRFSAERTGGSVSTLTIQRTQQEDSAVYLCASSFARGGADTQYFGPGTRLTVL.

The rearrangement links TRBV4-1 to TRBJ1-2; D remains unclear. Germline assignment: CDR1 MGHRA and CDR2 YSYEKL. The CDR3 length is 15 residues. The V end lost 0 bases, the J end lost 3 bases, and 11 bases lay between the germline ends. CDR3 sequence: CASSQDGSDYYGYTF. The CDR3, as DNA: TGCGCCAGCAGCCAAGATGGGTCGGACTACTATGGCTACACCTTC.

V usage is TRBV29-1 and J usage is TRBJ1-1; D remains ambiguous. Trimming pared 7 bases from V and 1 base from J, leaving 10 bases between. Germline assignment: CDR1 SQVTM and CDR2 ANQGSEA. The CDR3 spans 12 residues. CDR3 sequence: CSALPGNTEAFF. The DNA of the CDR3 is TGCAGCGCCCTCCCGGGGAACACTGAAGCTTTCTTT.

This clone was seen only a few times. The rearrangement uses TRBV30 and TRBJ2-7; 7 bases agree with TRBD2. Germline values: CDR1 GTSNPN, CDR2 SVGIG (reference sequence). CDR3 size: 13 residues. The CDR3 region is CAAGRANSYEQYF. CDR3 bases: TGTGCGGCAGGGAGGGCCAACTCCTACGAGCAGTACTTC.

The gene calls are TRBV28 and TRBJ1-5; TRBD1 aligns across 10 bases. CDR1 MDHEN and CDR2 SYDVKM come from the germline V gene. The CDR3 totals 14 residues. V was clipped by 6 bases and J by 4 bases; unmatched bases: 3. The CDR3 loop is CASRPGQGNQPQHF. The DNA for the CDR3 is TGTGCCAGCAGACCGGGACAGGGGAATCAGCCCCAGCATTTT.

This chain links TRBV7-2 with TRBJ1-2; TRBD1 aligns across 7 bases. CDR1 and CDR2 from the germline V gene are SGHTA and FQGNSA. CDR3 length: 14 amino acids. V shed 5 bases, J shed 5 bases, and the junction held 8 bases outside the gene matches. The CDR3 spells CASSSRGDRYGYTF. CDR3 coding DNA: TGTGCCAGCAGCAGCAGGGGGGATCGATATGGCTACACCTTC.

The V call is TRBV5-4, the J call TRBJ2-5; 8 nucleotides match TRBD1. This CDR3 spans 13 amino acids. The ends lost 3 bases at V and 5 bases at J; junction bases unmatched: 3. Per the germline V gene, CDR1 is SGHNT and CDR2 is YYREEE (reference sequence). The CDR3 bases are TGTGCCAGCAGCTCAGGGGGCATGGAGACCCAGTACTTC. This codes for CASSSGGMETQYF. Using reference TRBV5-4 and TRBJ2-5 for the parts outside the CDR3, the full variable domain is ETGVTQSPTHLIKTRGQQVTLRCSSQSGHNTVSWYQQALGQGPQFIFQYYREEENGRGNFPPRFSGLQFPNYSSELNVNALELDDSALYLCASSSGGMETQYFGPGTRLLVL.

V usage is TRBV7-8 and J usage is TRBJ2-2, with D maybe TRBD2 (6 bases). The CDR3 runs to 14 residues. Germline V gives CDR1 SGHVS, CDR2 FQNEAQ. V gave up 6 bases and J gave up 4 bases, with 12 bases separating them. CDR3 coding DNA: TGTGCCAGCAGGGCTACTAGCTCCACCGGGGAGCTGTTTTTT. This sequence encodes CASRATSSTGELFF.

V is TRBV5-4 and J is TRBJ2-2; D might be TRBD1 (6 bases). Germline CDR1 SGHNT, CDR2 YYREEE (reference sequence). The CDR3 is 14 residues long. V was pared by 4 bases and J by 5 bases, with 12 bases between. Here the CDR3 DNA reads TGTGCCAGCAGCCCGGACAGTCGAACCGGGGAGCTGTTTTTT. It codes for CASSPDSRTGELFF. The variable domain in full, completed from reference TRBV5-4 and TRBJ2-2, reads ETGVTQSPTHLIKTRGQQVTLRCSSQSGHNTVSWYQQALGQGPQFIFQYYREEENGRGNFPPRFSGLQFPNYSSELNVNALELDDSALYLCASSPDSRTGELFFGEGSRLTVL.

The chain links TRBV5-4 to TRBJ1-3, with D hard to call. The CDR3 has 14 residues. Trimming removed 4 bases at V and 3 bases at J, with 11 bases between. Germline values: CDR1 SGHNT, CDR2 YYREEE (reference sequence). CDR3 DNA sequence: TGTGCCAGCAGCCCCCGGGAAGGTGGAAACACCATATATTTT. Translating gives CASSPREGGNTIYF.